This TCR beta chain was sequenced for a study of graft-versus-host responses after intestinal transplantation. This clone was detected once. Here immunoSEQ multiplex PCR was the method, and the copy in TCRdb shows in-frame clones only, minus some. The sample carries 62,000 or so clones, around nine tenths recorded once. Germline CDR1 and CDR2: SGDLS and YYNGEE. V was shortened by 4 bases and J by 4 bases, with 18 bases between the two germline ends. The CDR3 is made up of 16 amino acids. The sample consisted of PBMCs, taken 26 days after transplant. The TCR originated in a human patient who received an intestinal transplant, so some T cells may come from the graft donor. The chain couples TRBV9 to TRBJ2-1; perhaps TRBD2 as D (6 bases). The CDR3 DNA is TGTGCCAGCAGCCCCAAAGGGACTTCAGATTACAATGAGCAGTTCTTC. It codes for CASSPKGTSDYNEQFF.